Listed below are T cell receptor beta chains from one sample, sequenced in a study of T cell responses to AZD1222 COVID-19 vaccine. Generated by immunoSEQ multiplex PCR, the TCRdb table keeps only in-frame clones and is missing some. This table holds around 150,000 clones, 90% to 95% found once. The sequencing here drew on peripheral blood, taken 28 days after the second AZD1222 dose. The receptor source for this set is an adult who received the AZD1222 COVID-19 vaccine. Both conserved end residues are part of each CDR3. D genes are given only for firm matches. Clone size is given for some rows only: seen once, a few or many times, or a class if the clone is expanded.

j_gene | v_gene | abundance | d_gene | CDR3aa | CDR3nt
TRBJ1-2 | TRBV5-4 | once | NA | CASSRGGPYGYTF | TGTGCCAGCAGCCGCGGGGGACCCTATGGCTACACCTTC
TRBJ2-7 | TRBV19 | NA | TRBD1 | CASSTESQGAGEQYF | TGTGCCAGTAGTACAGAGTCGCAGGGGGCCGGGGAGCAGTACTTC
TRBJ2-2 | TRBV9 | NA | TRBD2 | CASSETSERRELFF | TGTGCCAGCAGCGAAACTAGCGAACGGAGGGAGCTGTTTTTT
TRBJ1-6 | TRBV15 | NA | NA | CATSRGWGGENSPLHF | TGTGCCACCAGCAGAGGTTGGGGGGGCGAGAATTCACCCCTCCACTTT
TRBJ1-3 | TRBV9 | NA | NA | CASSVVSGDTIYF | TGTGCCAGCAGCGTAGTGTCGGGAGACACCATATATTTT
TRBJ2-5 | TRBV7-3 | NA | NA | CASSSSERETQYF | TGTGCCAGCAGCTCGAGCGAAAGAGAGACCCAGTACTTC
TRBJ2-7 | TRBV11-3 | NA | TRBD1 | CASSLVGGSYEQYF | TGTGCCAGCAGCTTAGTAGGGGGCAGCTACGAGCAGTACTTC
TRBJ2-5 | TRBV13 | NA | TRBD2 | CASSLVLAGGKGETQYF | TGTGCCAGCAGCTTAGTCCTGGCGGGAGGGAAGGGAGAGACCCAGTACTTC
TRBJ2-7 | TRBV13 | NA | TRBD1 | CASSPPTGGPYEQYF | TGTGCCAGCAGCCCCCCGACAGGGGGCCCCTACGAGCAGTACTTC
TRBJ1-2 | TRBV29-1 | NA | NA | CSVGGQGANYGYTF | TGCAGCGTTGGGGGGCAGGGAGCTAACTATGGCTACACCTTC
TRBJ2-5 | TRBV18 | NA | NA | CASSRDLGPETQYF | TGTGCCAGCTCACGGGACCTGGGTCCGGAGACCCAGTACTTC
TRBJ1-5 | TRBV6-5 | NA | NA | CASIRTGIWPQHF | TGTGCCAGCATTCGCACGGGGATTTGGCCCCAGCATTTT
TRBJ2-1 | TRBV28 | NA | TRBD1 | CASSQQGVGYNEQFF | TGTGCCAGCAGTCAACAGGGGGTCGGCTACAATGAGCAGTTCTTC
TRBJ1-4 | TRBV4-2 | NA | TRBD1 | CASSQDWTQGDEKLFF | TGTGCCAGCAGCCAAGATTGGACACAGGGGGATGAAAAACTGTTTTTT
TRBJ1-3 | TRBV25-1 | NA | NA | CASSGVGSGNTIYF | TGTGCCAGCAGTGGTGTCGGCTCTGGAAACACCATATATTTT
TRBJ1-2 | TRBV14 | NA | TRBD1 | CASSQNTGGFYYGYTF | TGTGCCAGCAGCCAAAACACAGGGGGATTTTACTATGGCTACACCTTC
TRBJ1-3 | TRBV5-5 | NA | TRBD1 | CASSAQQGAVGNTIYF | TGTGCCAGCAGCGCACAACAGGGGGCGGTTGGAAACACCATATATTTT
TRBJ1-2 | TRBV7-3 | NA | TRBD1 | CASSLAPGQAAGDGYTF | TGTGCCAGCAGCTTAGCACCCGGACAGGCGGCCGGGGATGGCTACACCTTC
TRBJ1-1 | TRBV6-5 | NA | TRBD1 | CASSYSRQGETEAFF | TGTGCCAGCAGTTACTCCAGACAGGGTGAGACTGAAGCTTTCTTT
TRBJ2-2 | TRBV7-7 | NA | NA | CASSSPSGLNTGELFF | TGTGCTAGCAGCTCCCCGTCGGGATTAAACACCGGGGAGCTGTTTTTT
TRBJ1-2 | TRBV9 | NA | NA | CASSVGATSYGYTF | TGTGCCAGCAGCGTAGGGGCCACTTCCTATGGCTACACCTTC
TRBJ2-7 | TRBV20-1 | NA | NA | CSARGRYEQYF | TGCAGTGCTAGGGGTCGATACGAGCAGTACTTC
TRBJ1-1 | TRBV15 | NA | NA | CATSRAGFPEAFF | TGTGCCACCAGCAGAGCGGGGTTCCCTGAAGCTTTCTTT
TRBJ1-1 | TRBV10-2 | NA | NA | CASSETRRNTEAFF | TGCGCCAGCAGTGAGACAAGGCGGAACACTGAAGCTTTCTTT
TRBJ2-5 | TRBV5-1 | NA | NA | CTSSLTGVGTQYF | TGCACCAGCAGCTTGACGGGGGTCGGGACCCAGTACTTC
TRBJ1-2 | TRBV28 | NA | NA | CASSLGRTEGGYTF | TGTGCCAGCAGTTTAGGACGGACGGAGGGTGGCTACACCTTC
TRBJ2-1 | TRBV6-4 | NA | TRBD1 | CASSAPGQTYNEQFF | TGTGCCAGCAGTGCCCCGGGACAGACATACAATGAGCAGTTCTTC
TRBJ2-3 | TRBV5-5 | NA | TRBD2 | CASSLRGGPDTQYF | TGTGCCAGCAGCTTGCGGGGGGGCCCAGATACGCAGTATTTT
TRBJ2-1 | TRBV5-1 | NA | TRBD2 | CASDPSGIYNEQFF | TGCGCCAGCGATCCTAGCGGGATTTACAATGAGCAGTTCTTC
TRBJ1-5 | TRBV29-1 | NA | NA | CSVVWQGNQPQHF | TGCAGCGTTGTTTGGCAGGGCAATCAGCCCCAGCATTTT
TRBJ2-3 | TRBV9 | NA | NA | CASSVGSGAADTQYF | TGTGCCAGCAGCGTAGGGTCGGGAGCCGCAGATACGCAGTATTTT
TRBJ2-3 | TRBV7-3 | NA | TRBD2 | CASSSGTSPDTQYF | TGTGCCAGCAGCTCAGGGACTAGCCCAGATACGCAGTATTTT
TRBJ1-1 | TRBV5-6 | NA | NA | CASSTTRRITEAFF | TGTGCCAGCAGCACCACCAGACGGATCACTGAAGCTTTCTTT
TRBJ1-1 | TRBV7-2 | NA | TRBD1 | CASSLVWTGAGLLNTEAFF | TGTGCCAGCAGCTTAGTCTGGACAGGCGCCGGCCTATTAAACACTGAAGCTTTCTTT
TRBJ1-4 | TRBV15 | few | NA | CATSRIPTATNEKLFF | TGTGCCACCAGCCGCATACCCACAGCAACTAATGAAAAACTGTTTTTT
TRBJ2-6 | TRBV7-3 | NA | NA | CASSDRAGANVLTF | TGTGCCAGCAGTGACCGAGCGGGGGCCAACGTCCTGACTTTC
TRBJ2-1 | TRBV4-2 | NA | TRBD2 | CASSQGGGMGLSTNEQFF | TGTGCCAGCAGCCAAGGGGGGGGGATGGGACTTTCCACCAATGAGCAGTTCTTC
TRBJ1-1 | TRBV7-2 | once | NA | CASSLVVGQSTEAFF | TGTGCCAGCAGCTTAGTGGTCGGGCAGTCCACTGAAGCTTTCTTT
TRBJ1-4 | TRBV4-2 | NA | NA | CASSLKDTTNEKLFF | TGTGCCAGCAGCCTAAAGGACACAACTAATGAAAAACTGTTTTTT
TRBJ2-5 | TRBV5-5 | NA | NA | CASSFEGGRAQYF | TGTGCCAGCAGCTTTGAAGGGGGAAGGGCCCAGTACTTC
TRBJ1-1 | TRBV2 | NA | TRBD1 | CASRDRGGVNTEAFF | TGTGCCAGCAGGGACAGGGGAGGGGTGAACACTGAAGCTTTCTTT
TRBJ2-3 | TRBV7-2 | once | TRBD2 | CASSLSGTSGSRGTDTQYF | TGTGCCAGCAGCTTATCAGGGACTAGCGGGAGTAGGGGCACAGATACGCAGTATTTT
TRBJ2-7 | TRBV6-1 | NA | NA | CASSDVQIQTDYEQYF | TGTGCCAGCAGTGATGTGCAGATACAAACCGACTACGAGCAGTACTTC
TRBJ1-6 | TRBV27 | NA | NA | CASSFSGVTTPLHF | TGTGCCAGCAGTTTTTCGGGCGTAACGACACCCCTCCACTTT
TRBJ2-3 | TRBV28 | NA | NA | CASRPPGRGTDTQYF | TGTGCCAGCAGGCCCCCAGGGCGGGGCACAGATACGCAGTATTTT
TRBJ1-1 | TRBV12-3/TRBV12-4 | NA | NA | CASSLSKDGGTVF | TGTGCCAGCAGTTTGTCCAAGGACGGGGGGACGGTTTTT
TRBJ2-3 | TRBV4-2 | NA | NA | CASSQDPPGDSTDTQYF | TGTGCCAGCAGCCAAGACCCTCCGGGAGATAGCACAGATACGCAGTATTTT
TRBJ1-3 | TRBV7-9 | NA | NA | CASSLVSPRLGYSGNTIYF | TGTGCCAGCAGCTTAGTTTCCCCCAGGCTGGGATACTCTGGAAACACCATATATTTT